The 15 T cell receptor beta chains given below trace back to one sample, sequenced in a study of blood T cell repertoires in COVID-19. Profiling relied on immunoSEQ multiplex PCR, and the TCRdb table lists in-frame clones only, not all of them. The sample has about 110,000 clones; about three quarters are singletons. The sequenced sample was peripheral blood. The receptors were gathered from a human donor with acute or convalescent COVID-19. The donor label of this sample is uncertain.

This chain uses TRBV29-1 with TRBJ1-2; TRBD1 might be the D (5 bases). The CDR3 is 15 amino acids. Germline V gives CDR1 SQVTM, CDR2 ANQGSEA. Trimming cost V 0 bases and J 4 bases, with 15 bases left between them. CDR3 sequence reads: CSVEEVQGWVYGYTF. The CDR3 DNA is TGCAGCGTTGAAGAGGTTCAGGGATGGGTCTATGGCTACACCTTC.

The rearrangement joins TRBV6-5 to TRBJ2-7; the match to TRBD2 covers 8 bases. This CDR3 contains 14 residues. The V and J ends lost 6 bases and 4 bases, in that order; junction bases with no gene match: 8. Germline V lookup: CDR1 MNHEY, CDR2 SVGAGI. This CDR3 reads CASRGRGGRYEQYF. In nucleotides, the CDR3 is TGTGCCAGCAGGGGACGGGGGGGCCGGTACGAGCAGTACTTC.

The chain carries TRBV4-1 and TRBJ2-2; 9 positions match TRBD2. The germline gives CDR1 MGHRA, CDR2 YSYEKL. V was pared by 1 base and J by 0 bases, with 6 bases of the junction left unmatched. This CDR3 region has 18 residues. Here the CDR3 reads CASSQGLAGRTNTGELFF. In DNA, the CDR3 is TGCGCCAGCAGCCAAGGCCTAGCGGGGAGAACGAACACCGGGGAGCTGTTTTTT.

CDR3 in amino acids: CARSHDREGYTF. Here the CDR3 DNA reads TGTGCCAGAAGCCACGACAGGGAAGGCTACACCTTC. The V call is TRBV5-3, the J call TRBJ1-2, with 7 bases that match TRBD1. TRBV5-3 is flagged as an ORF with uncertain function. There are 12 residues in the CDR3. The V and J ends lost 4 bases and 8 bases, in that order; junction bases with no gene match: 5.

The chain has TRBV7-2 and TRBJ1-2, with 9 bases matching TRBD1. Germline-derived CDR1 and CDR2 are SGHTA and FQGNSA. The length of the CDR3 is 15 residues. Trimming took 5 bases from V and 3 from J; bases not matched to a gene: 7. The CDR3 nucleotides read TGTGCCAGCAGCCTTAAACAGGGGGCAGACTATGGCTACACCTTC. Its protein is CASSLKQGADYGYTF. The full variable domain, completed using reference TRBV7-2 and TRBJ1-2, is GAGVSQSPSNKVTEKGKDVELRCDPISGHTALYWYRQSLGQGLEFLIYFQGNSAPDKSGLPSDRFSAERTGGSVSTLTIQRTQQEDSAVYLCASSLKQGADYGYTFGSGTRLTVV.

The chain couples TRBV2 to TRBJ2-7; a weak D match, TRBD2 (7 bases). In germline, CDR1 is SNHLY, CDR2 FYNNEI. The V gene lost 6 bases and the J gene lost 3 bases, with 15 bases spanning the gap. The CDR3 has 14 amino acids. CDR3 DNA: TGTGCCAGCAGGGGGGGGCGTCAAGGCTACGAGCAGTACTTC. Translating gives CASRGGRQGYEQYF. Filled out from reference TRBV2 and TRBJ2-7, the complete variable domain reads EPEVTQTPSHQVTQMGQEVILRCVPISNHLYFYWYRQILGQKVEFLVSFYNNEISEKSEIFDDQFSVERPDGSNFTLKIRSTKLEDSAMYFCASRGGRQGYEQYFGPGTRLTVT.

The CDR3 nucleotides read TGTGCCATCAGGAAGGACTCAGGTGAGCAGTTCTTC. This codes for CAIRKDSGEQFF. The chain links TRBV10-3 to TRBJ2-1, with D perhaps matching TRBD2 (5 bases). Per germline, CDR1 ENHRY and CDR2 SYGVKD. The CDR3 totals 12 residues. Trimming stripped 6 bases from V and 9 bases from J, with 12 bases between.

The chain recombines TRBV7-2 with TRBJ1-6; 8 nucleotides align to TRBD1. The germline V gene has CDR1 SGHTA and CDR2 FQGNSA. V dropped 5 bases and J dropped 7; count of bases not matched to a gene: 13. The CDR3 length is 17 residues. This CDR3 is CASSTVSQGARNSPLHF. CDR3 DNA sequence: TGTGCCAGCAGCACTGTATCGCAGGGGGCTAGGAATTCACCCCTCCACTTT.

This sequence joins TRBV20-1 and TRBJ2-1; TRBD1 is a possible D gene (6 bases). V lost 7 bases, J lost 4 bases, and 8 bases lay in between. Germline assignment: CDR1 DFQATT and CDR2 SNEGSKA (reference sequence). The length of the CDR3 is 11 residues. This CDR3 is CSVDRYNEQFF. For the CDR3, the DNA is TGCAGTGTAGACAGGTACAATGAGCAGTTCTTC.

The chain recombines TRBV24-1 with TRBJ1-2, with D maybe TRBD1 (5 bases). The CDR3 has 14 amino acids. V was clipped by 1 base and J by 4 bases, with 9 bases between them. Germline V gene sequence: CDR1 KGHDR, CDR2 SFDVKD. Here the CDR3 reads CATSDFSRAYGYTF. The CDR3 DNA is TGTGCCACCAGTGATTTTTCCAGGGCCTATGGCTACACCTTC.

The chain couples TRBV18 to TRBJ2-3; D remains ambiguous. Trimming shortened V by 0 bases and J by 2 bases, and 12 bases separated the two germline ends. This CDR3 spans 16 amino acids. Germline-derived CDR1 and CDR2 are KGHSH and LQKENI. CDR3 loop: CASSPPVVADTDTQYF. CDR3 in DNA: TGTGCCAGCTCACCACCGGTAGTAGCTGACACAGATACGCAGTATTTT.

The CDR3 is CASSLVGGTSNQPQHF. As DNA, the CDR3 is TGCGCCAGCAGCTTGGTTGGAGGGACTAGCAATCAGCCCCAGCATTTT. This chain uses TRBV5-1 with TRBJ1-5; possibly TRBD1 for D (5 bases). CDR1 and CDR2 from the germline V gene are SGHRS and YFSETQ. CDR3 length equals 16 residues. Deletions cut 0 bases from V and 0 bases from J, with 10 bases between. Looking up the rest from reference TRBV5-1 and TRBJ1-5 gives the full variable domain: KAGVTQTPRYLIKTRGQQVTLSCSPISGHRSVSWYQQTPGQGLQFLFEYFSETQRNKGNFPGRFSGRQFSNSRSEMNVSTLELGDSALYLCASSLVGGTSNQPQHFGDGTRLSIL.

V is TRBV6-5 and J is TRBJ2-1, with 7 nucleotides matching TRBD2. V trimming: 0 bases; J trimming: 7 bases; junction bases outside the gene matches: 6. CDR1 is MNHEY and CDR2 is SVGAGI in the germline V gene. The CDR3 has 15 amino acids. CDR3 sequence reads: CASSYSKFGRNEQFF. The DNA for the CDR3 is TGTGCCAGCAGTTACTCGAAGTTCGGGAGGAATGAGCAGTTCTTC.

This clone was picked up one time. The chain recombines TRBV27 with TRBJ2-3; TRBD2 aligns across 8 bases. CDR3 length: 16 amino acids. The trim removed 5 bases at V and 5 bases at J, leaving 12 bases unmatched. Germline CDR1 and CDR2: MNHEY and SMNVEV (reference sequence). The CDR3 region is CASSSHYGGAGDTQYF. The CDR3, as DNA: TGTGCCAGCAGTAGCCACTACGGGGGGGCTGGAGATACGCAGTATTTT.

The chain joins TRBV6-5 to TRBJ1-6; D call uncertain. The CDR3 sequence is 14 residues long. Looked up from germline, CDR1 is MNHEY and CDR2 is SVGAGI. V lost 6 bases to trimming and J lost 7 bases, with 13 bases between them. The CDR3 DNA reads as TGTGCCAGCAGGAGGATTACGGGAAATTCACCCCTCCACTTT. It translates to CASRRITGNSPLHF.